Sequencing of this TCR beta chain was carried out in a study of blood T cell repertoires in COVID-19. Profiling relied on immunoSEQ multiplex PCR, and the TCRdb table lists in-frame clones only, not all of them. The sample contains some 240,000 clones, roughly 79% of which appear only once. The Seattle patients, enrolled during active infection, were followed longitudinally. Germline V CDR1 and CDR2: SGHKS, YYEKEE (reference sequence). V was pared by 0 bases and J by 3 bases, with 5 bases of the junction left unmatched. The length of the CDR3 is 16 residues. The chain has TRBV5-5 and TRBJ2-1; 8 bases agree with TRBD2. What was sequenced was peripheral blood. This sequence was found in a woman older than 75 with COVID-19, enrolled during active disease. CDR3 nucleotide sequence: TGTGCCAGCAGCTTGGCGGCGGGGGGATTCTACAATGAGCAGTTCTTC. Translating gives CASSLAAGGFYNEQFF.